A selection of T cell receptor beta chains follows, all from one sample in a study of T cell repertoires in ileal Crohn's disease. Generated by immunoSEQ multiplex PCR, the TCRdb table keeps only in-frame clones and is missing some. This sample's clone table lists around 20 clones. Sequences were obtained from CD8+ T cells sorted from the ileum. All receptors come from an adult with Crohn's disease. Each CDR3 is given with its conserved first and last residue. The D gene is left open where the match is weak. Only part of the rows carry a size: once, few, many, or a class if the clone is expanded.

j_call d_call v_call clone_size cdr3_aa cdr3_nt
TRBJ1-2 TRBD1 TRBV11-2 once CASSLGGQPTGNYGYTF TGTGCCAGCAGCTTAGGGGGACAGCCGACGGGTAACTATGGCTACACCTTC
TRBJ2-7 TRBD2 TRBV4-1 NA CASSQSSGTDEQYF TGCGCCAGCAGCCAGTCTAGCGGGACTGACGAGCAGTACTTC
TRBJ1-5 TRBD1 TRBV5-1 NA CASSLEGQGNQPQHF TGCGCCAGCAGCTTAGAGGGACAGGGGAATCAGCCCCAGCATTTT
TRBJ2-5 TRBD2 TRBV6-6 NA CASSLGPGGEETQYF TGTGCCAGCAGTCTAGGACCGGGAGGGGAGGAGACCCAGTACTTC
TRBJ2-7 TRBD2 TRBV29-1 once CSVDSGRSYEQYF TGCAGCGTTGATAGCGGGCGCTCCTACGAGCAGTACTTC
TRBJ2-7 TRBD1 TRBV5-1 NA CASSVRGQVYEQYF TGCGCCAGCAGCGTCCGTGGACAGGTGTACGAGCAGTACTTC
TRBJ1-2 NA TRBV30 NA CAWSVGFGESYTF TGTGCCTGGAGTGTAGGTTTCGGGGAAAGCTACACCTTC
TRBJ1-1 NA TRBV5-6 NA CASSRQPTEAFF TGTGCCAGCAGTCGACAGCCCACTGAAGCTTTCTTT
TRBJ1-2 NA TRBV27 NA CASSLNSNYGYTF TGTGCCAGCAGTTTAAACAGCAACTATGGCTACACCTTC
TRBJ2-1 NA TRBV27 once CASSLVRGEQFF TGTGCCAGCAGTTTGGTCAGGGGTGAGCAGTTCTTC